The 20 T cell receptor beta chains below all came from one sample that was sequenced in a study of T cells after yellow fever vaccination. TCRdb reanalysed the 5' RACE reads using MiXCR and keeps one entry per CDR3 protein. The sample holds nearly 550,000 distinct CDR3 sequences, under 25% seen once. The starting material was PBMCs, obtained 15 days after the yellow fever booster vaccination. The receptor set was obtained from a man between 25 and 39 years old who received the YFV17D yellow fever vaccine.

In its sample, this clonotype was seen a few times. This chain joins TRBV7-2 and TRBJ2-3; no definite D call. CDR1 and CDR2 (germline): SGHTA, FQGNSA. The CDR3 runs 14 residues. Trimming shortened V by 2 bases and J by 1 base, and 7 bases separated the two germline ends. The chain's CDR3 is CASSLQVGTDTQYF. The CDR3 DNA sequence: TGTGCCAGCAGCTTACAGGTTGGCACAGATACGCAGTATTTT.

This clonotype showed up many times. V is TRBV3-1 and J is TRBJ2-7; D gene ambiguous. From germline, CDR1 is LGHDT and CDR2 YNNKEL (reference sequence). V was shortened by 1 base and J by 4 bases, with 14 bases between the two germline ends. The CDR3 sequence is 15 residues long. This CDR3 reads CASSQGHAKGYEQYF. The CDR3 coding sequence is TGTGCCAGCAGCCAAGGACACGCGAAAGGATACGAGCAGTACTTC.

This chain uses TRBV6-2 or TRBV6-3 with TRBJ2-7; tentatively, D is TRBD1 (5 bases). Germline CDR1 is MNHEY and CDR2 is SVGEGT. The CDR3 totals 15 residues. With 6 bases removed from V and 0 bases from J, the gap between germline ends came to 15 bases. This CDR3 is CASRPFPQDSYEQYF. Written as DNA, the CDR3 is TGTGCCAGCAGGCCATTCCCACAGGACTCCTACGAGCAGTACTTC.

This clonotype was counted between two and nine times. The chain links TRBV30 to TRBJ2-5, with 9 bases lining up with TRBD2. Germline V lookup: CDR1 GTSNPN, CDR2 SVGIG (reference sequence). The CDR3 is made up of 14 amino acids. The V segment lost 7 bases and the J segment 2 bases; nucleotides outside the gene matches: 8. In nucleotides, the CDR3 is TGTGCCTACTACCCCCTAGCGGGACAAGAGACCCAGTACTTC. Residues: CAYYPLAGQETQYF.

The sample holds a few counts of this clonotype. The genes are TRBV28 and TRBJ2-7; 8 positions agree with TRBD2. The V segment lost 3 bases and the J segment 2 bases; nucleotides outside the gene matches: 12. Germline CDR1 MDHEN, CDR2 SYDVKM. CDR3 size: 17 residues. The CDR3 spells CASSFISGARGAYEQYF. CDR3 sequence (DNA): TGTGCCAGCAGTTTCATTAGCGGGGCGAGGGGGGCCTACGAGCAGTACTTC.

V and J are TRBV28 and TRBJ2-7; no clear D gene. The CDR3 covers 14 residues. V lost 7 bases, J lost 3 bases, and 16 bases lay in between. Per germline, CDR1 MDHEN and CDR2 SYDVKM. The CDR3 sequence is CASTFSYSGYEQYF. DNA of the CDR3: TGTGCCAGCACATTTAGTTACTCAGGCTACGAGCAGTACTTC.

This clonotype has a handful of counts. The CDR3 nucleotides are TGTGCCAGCAGTATGAAAGAGACCCAGTACTTC. Its translation is CASSMKETQYF. The chain has TRBV7-6 and TRBJ2-5; D gene ambiguous. V was pared by 6 bases and J by 3 bases, with 5 bases between. The CDR3 consists of 11 residues. Germline lookup yields CDR1 SGHVS and CDR2 FNYEAQ. Drawing the rest from reference TRBV7-6 and TRBJ2-5, the complete variable domain is GAGVSQSPRYKVTKRGQDVALRCDPISGHVSLYWYRQALGQGPEFLTYFNYEAQQDKSGLPNDRFSAERPEGSISTLTIQRTEQRDSAMYRCASSMKETQYFGPGTRLLVL.

The V call is TRBV25-1, the J call TRBJ2-1, with D possibly TRBD1 on 5 matching bases. Germline V gene sequence: CDR1 MGHDK, CDR2 SYGVNS. CDR3 length: 13 residues. The ends were cut back, 6 bases at V and 6 bases at J, with 12 bases in the middle. The CDR3 here is CASRFPGFNEQFF. The DNA of the CDR3 is TGTGCCAGCAGGTTCCCAGGGTTCAATGAGCAGTTCTTC.

This sequence joins TRBV12-3 or TRBV12-4 and TRBJ2-3, with TRBD2 as a possible D gene (6 bases). The V and J ends lost 5 bases and 3 bases respectively, with 15 bases between them. This CDR3 is 15 amino acids long. The CDR3 nucleotides read TGTGCCAGCAGTCCAAGCAAAAGCGGGACAGATACGCAGTATTTT. This codes for CASSPSKSGTDTQYF.

This chain uses TRBV27 with TRBJ2-7; 9 nucleotides line up with TRBD2. J gave up 5 bases and V 5 bases, and 7 bases lay outside the gene matches. The CDR3 spans 14 residues. Germline CDR1 MNHEY, CDR2 SMNVEV (reference sequence). CDR3 sequence (DNA): TGTGCCAGCAGTCCAAGCGGGAGGTTTAACGAGCAGTACTTC. This encodes CASSPSGRFNEQYF.

The chain couples TRBV6-4 to TRBJ2-1, with a possible D match to TRBD1 (6 bases). The CDR3 extends over 15 amino acids. V was pared by 1 base and J by 5 bases, with 12 bases between. The germline V gene encodes CDR1 MRHNA and CDR2 SNTAGT. The CDR3 loop reads CASSDLGGEDNEQFF. As DNA, the CDR3 is TGTGCCAGCAGTGACTTAGGGGGAGAGGACAATGAGCAGTTCTTC.

The sample holds a few counts of this clonotype. This chain links TRBV11-3 with TRBJ2-5; no reliable D call. The ends were cut back, 3 bases at V and 4 bases at J, with 15 bases in the middle. CDR3 length: 15 amino acids. The V gene's germline CDR1 is SGHNT and CDR2 YENEEA. The CDR3 region is CASSLAAPDGETQYF. CDR3 DNA: TGTGCCAGCAGCTTGGCGGCACCCGATGGAGAGACCCAGTACTTC. Using reference TRBV11-3 and TRBJ2-5 for the parts outside the CDR3, the full variable domain is EAGVVQSPRYKIIEKKQPVAFWCNPISGHNTLYWYLQNLGQGPELLIRYENEEAVDDSQLPKDRFSAERLKGVDSTLKIQPAELGDSAVYLCASSLAAPDGETQYFGPGTRLLVL.

CDR3 bases: TGTGCCAGCGCCTGGGTATGGGGAGGCGACAATGAGCAGTTCTTC. Amino acids: CASAWVWGGDNEQFF. This rearrangement joins TRBV19 to TRBJ2-1, with a weak D call TRBD2 (6 bases). Germline V lookup: CDR1 LNHDA, CDR2 SQIVND (reference sequence). Trimming stripped 9 bases from V and 5 bases from J, with 20 bases between. The CDR3 consists of 15 residues. The full variable domain, in which reference TRBV19 and TRBJ2-1 provide the parts outside the CDR3, is DGGITQSPKYLFRKEGQNVTLSCEQNLNHDAMYWYRQDPGQGLRLIYYSQIVNDFQKGDIAEGYSVSREKKESFPLTVTSAQKNPTAFYLCASAWVWGGDNEQFFGPGTRLTVL.

This clonotype was counted only a few times. This chain connects TRBV19 to TRBJ2-7; 12 bases are shared with TRBD2. Trimming removed 6 bases from V and 8 bases from J; junction bases left unmatched: 5. This CDR3 region has 13 residues. CDR1 is LNHDA, CDR2 SQIVND, per germline (reference sequence). The CDR3 sequence is CASRTSGSPKQYF. Here the CDR3 DNA reads TGTGCCAGTAGGACTAGCGGGAGCCCGAAGCAGTACTTC.

This clonotype was found many times. The chain carries TRBV7-2 and TRBJ2-2; D gene ambiguous. Germline loops: CDR1 SGHTA, CDR2 FQGNSA. The CDR3 length is 15 residues. The V gene lost 5 bases and the J gene lost 3 bases, with 13 bases spanning the gap. The DNA of the CDR3 is TGTGCCAGCAGCCCTAATGGCCTAGACACCGGGGAGCTGTTTTTT. This gives the protein CASSPNGLDTGELFF.

The chain couples TRBV2 to TRBJ2-7, with D uncertain. This CDR3 contains 13 residues. Germline CDR1 SNHLY, CDR2 FYNNEI. With 5 bases removed from V and 2 bases from J, the gap between germline ends came to 10 bases. The CDR3 nucleotides are TGTGCCAGCAGTCTCCCGGCTCCCTACGAGCAGTACTTC. This sequence encodes CASSLPAPYEQYF.

This clonotype was counted a few times. The chain carries TRBV20-1 and TRBJ1-1; 10 bases line up with TRBD1. Germline CDR1 DFQATT, CDR2 SNEGSKA (reference sequence). The V gene end was trimmed by 1 base and the J gene end by 3 bases; junction bases not matched to a gene: 2. The CDR3 runs 14 residues. Written as DNA, the CDR3 is TGCAGTGCTAGAGGGGGACAGGGGTACACTGAAGCTTTCTTT. Amino acids: CSARGGQGYTEAFF.

This clonotype was counted ten times or more. The chain is built from TRBV20-1 and TRBJ1-2; D ambiguous. Per germline, CDR1 DFQATT and CDR2 SNEGSKA (reference sequence). The CDR3 totals 13 residues. The CDR3 DNA is TGCAGGGGAGACGGCGACTGGGACTATGGCTACACCTTC. Translated: CRGDGDWDYGYTF.

The chain links TRBV9 to TRBJ2-1; D unclear. This CDR3 contains 13 residues. Trimming took off 4 bases at V and 7 bases at J, with 12 bases between the two ends. Germline values: CDR1 SGDLS, CDR2 YYNGEE. CDR3 nucleotide sequence: TGTGCCAGCAGCCTTCGGACGGGTAATGAGCAGTTCTTC. Amino acids: CASSLRTGNEQFF.

This chain connects TRBV10-3 to TRBJ2-2; TRBD2 matches at 11 bases. The germline V gene encodes CDR1 ENHRY and CDR2 SYGVKD. V lost 3 bases and J lost 5; bases outside the gene matches: 2. The CDR3 has 15 residues. The CDR3 DNA is TGTGCCATCAGTGAAACTAGCGGGGGTACCGGGGAGCTGTTTTTT. Translating it yields CAISETSGGTGELFF.